Sequencing of this T cell receptor (beta chain) was carried out in a study of Ad26.COV2.S vaccination and SARS-CoV-2 variants. About the study: The authors gave Ad26.COV2.S intramuscularly, either once or twice 56 days apart.

V was pared by 2 bases and J by 7 bases, with 6 bases of the junction left unmatched. This CDR3 contains 14 residues. The V gene's germline CDR1 is SGDLS and CDR2 YYNGEE. Profiling relied on immunoSEQ multiplex PCR, and the TCRdb table lists in-frame clones only, not all of them. The sample includes roughly 700,000 clones, around 90% of them seen just once. Specified treatment: around 19 received Ad26.COV2.S at low or high dose, single or two shots; about 5 received placebo; per-sample allocation not given. Repertoires come from day 63 after the first vaccine or placebo injection. Donation came from an adult in Boston who was aged 18-55 years. Built on an Ad26 vector, the vaccine expressed Wuhan-strain SARS-CoV-2 spike. A word on this clone: Its antigen is as yet unknown.

Study results and limitations: Breadth and depth estimates from TCRs may understate total T cell responses.

The TCR originated in a person aged 18 to 59 who received the Ad26.COV2.S COVID-19 vaccine or a placebo. Sequencing used peripheral blood, obtained in a trial of Ad26.COV2.S vaccine versus placebo. V is TRBV9 and J is TRBJ2-1; TRBD1 agrees at 7 bases. As DNA, the CDR3 is TGTGCCAGCAGCGTGACAGGGAGAGGGAATGAGCAGTTCTTC. Its translation is CASSVTGRGNEQFF.